The 13 T cell receptor beta chains in this list originate from one sample, sequenced in a study of cytomegalovirus exposure and HLA in healthy donors. The primer mix had 60 Vbeta and 13 Jbeta primers. The assay was immunoSEQ multiplex PCR, and TCRdb's table has in-frame clones only and misses some. The sample contains 120,000 or so clones, around three quarters of which appear only once. Sequenced: PBMCs. These receptors all stem from a man in his thirties or forties in good health and CMV-seronegative.

The chain employs TRBV19 and TRBJ1-5; TRBD1 aligns across 8 bases. This CDR3 comprises 14 residues. J gave up 6 bases and V 5 bases, and 6 bases lay outside the gene matches. Per the germline V gene, CDR1 is LNHDA and CDR2 is SQIVND (reference sequence). The CDR3 spells CASSSATGAQPQHF. DNA of the CDR3: TGTGCCAGTAGTTCCGCGACAGGGGCTCAGCCCCAGCATTTT. The entire variable domain, with the rest obtained from reference TRBV19 and TRBJ1-5, is as follows: DGGITQSPKYLFRKEGQNVTLSCEQNLNHDAMYWYRQDPGQGLRLIYYSQIVNDFQKGDIAEGYSVSREKKESFPLTVTSAQKNPTAFYLCASSSATGAQPQHFGDGTRLSIL.

As for this clone: At the DNA level, this CDR3 is encoded by other sequences in the same sample as well. V and J are TRBV5-1 and TRBJ2-1; 8 bases match TRBD1. The CDR3 sequence is 14 residues long. Trimming at V came to 3 bases and at J to 3 bases, leaving 2 bases not matched to a gene. Germline assignment: CDR1 SGHRS and CDR2 YFSETQ. CDR3 sequence: CASSSTGGYNEQFF. Here the CDR3 DNA reads TGCGCCAGCAGCTCAACAGGGGGCTACAATGAGCAGTTCTTC.

The chain recombines TRBV14 with TRBJ2-7, with 9 positions matching TRBD1. The CDR3 has 18 amino acids. Looked up from germline, CDR1 is SGHDN and CDR2 is FVKESK. The V and J ends lost 0 bases and 4 bases, in that order; junction bases with no gene match: 13. CDR3 amino acids: CASSQDRLLQGAPYEQYF. CDR3 sequence (DNA): TGTGCCAGCAGCCAAGATCGGTTGCTACAGGGGGCCCCGTACGAGCAGTACTTC.

The V gene is TRBV29-1, the J gene TRBJ2-5; 8 bases are shared with TRBD2. The CDR3 contains 11 residues. Trimming took 1 base from V and 13 from J; bases not matched to a gene: 5. CDR1 SQVTM and CDR2 ANQGSEA come from the germline V gene. This CDR3 is CSVEAGGPPYF. CDR3 coding DNA: TGCAGCGTTGAAGCGGGAGGGCCGCCGTACTTC. The full variable domain, with the rest looked up from reference TRBV29-1 and TRBJ2-5, is SAVISQKPSRDICQRGTSLTIQCQVDSQVTMMFWYRQQPGQSLTLIATANQGSEATYESGFVIDKFPISRPNLTFSTLTVSNMSPEDSSIYLCSVEAGGPPYFGPGTRLLVL.

The chain is built from TRBV6-1 and TRBJ2-5; 10 bases line up with TRBD2. V lost 1 base, J lost 5 bases, and 13 bases stayed unmatched. Per germline, CDR1 MNHNS and CDR2 SASEGT. The CDR3 runs to 18 residues. The CDR3 protein is CASSEELGLAGVGETQYF. As DNA, the CDR3 is TGTGCCAGCAGTGAAGAATTGGGGCTAGCGGGAGTTGGGGAGACCCAGTACTTC.

The CDR3 DNA is TGTGCCAGCAGCTTGGCCATTAGCGGGCTAGACTCCTACAATGAGCAGTTCTTC. It yields the protein CASSLAISGLDSYNEQFF. This chain connects TRBV5-6 to TRBJ2-1, with TRBD2 matching 7 bases. V shed 0 bases and J 0 bases; nucleotides not matched to a gene: 9. This CDR3 region has 18 residues. Germline V gene sequence: CDR1 SGHDT, CDR2 YYEEEE.

In its sample, this clone was seen a few times. The V and J genes are TRBV29-1 and TRBJ1-4; TRBD1 matches 8 bases. This CDR3 has 13 amino acids. CDR1 and CDR2 (germline): SQVTM, ANQGSEA. The V and J ends lost 7 bases and 5 bases, in that order; junction bases with no gene match: 6. This CDR3 reads CSAGQGVNEKLFF. CDR3 nucleotide sequence: TGCAGCGCCGGACAGGGCGTCAATGAAAAACTGTTTTTT.

The CDR3 DNA follows: TGCGCCAGCAGCCAAGCGGGACAGGTTTATCCGGAGACCCAGTACTTC. Translating gives CASSQAGQVYPETQYF. This chain joins TRBV4-1 and TRBJ2-5, with TRBD1 identical over 8 bases. Trimming cost V 1 base and J 5 bases; bases outside gene matches: 9. CDR3 size: 16 residues. Germline lookup yields CDR1 MGHRA and CDR2 YSYEKL.

The chain joins TRBV28 to TRBJ2-7; 8 bases align to TRBD2. The germline V gene has CDR1 MDHEN and CDR2 SYDVKM. CDR3 length equals 15 residues. J gave up 0 bases and V 3 bases, and 4 bases lay outside the gene matches. This CDR3 reads CASSLQGTSSYEQYF. Written as DNA, the CDR3 is TGTGCCAGCAGTTTGCAAGGGACTAGCTCCTACGAGCAGTACTTC.

In regard to this clone: Sequence at one end of the junction differs from germline and may be a read error. The rearrangement uses TRBV7-7 and TRBJ2-2; the D is unclear. CDR1 and CDR2 (germline): SSHAT, FNYEAQ (reference sequence). The CDR3 covers 13 residues. The CDR3 reads CASSPSFTGELFF. CDR3 sequence (DNA): TGTGCTAGCAGCCCTAGTTTCACCGGGGAGCTGTTTTTT.

Worth noting for this clone: One junction end disagrees with the germline gene, perhaps due to a read error. The rearrangement joins TRBV28 to TRBJ2-7; 14 nucleotides match TRBD2. The V gene's germline CDR1 is MDHEN and CDR2 SYDVKM. The CDR3 extends over 17 amino acids. This chain's CDR3 is CASSPGLAGDYTYEQSF. The CDR3 DNA reads TGTGCCAGCAGTCCGGGACTAGCGGGAGATTACACCTACGAGCAGTCCTTC.

This sequence joins TRBV5-1 and TRBJ2-1; 9 bases map to TRBD2. V gave up 4 bases and J gave up 5 bases; unmatched junction bases: 4. The CDR3 consists of 14 residues. Germline V gene sequence: CDR1 SGHRS, CDR2 YFSETQ. CDR3 residues: CASSIAGEHNEQFF. In nucleotides, the CDR3 is TGCGCCAGCAGCATAGCGGGAGAACACAATGAGCAGTTCTTC.

This chain joins TRBV19 and TRBJ1-5; D gene unclear. V lost 5 bases, J lost 0 bases, and 14 bases lay in between. The CDR3 loop spans 16 amino acids. Germline-derived CDR1 and CDR2 are LNHDA and SQIVND (reference sequence). As DNA, the CDR3 is TGTGCCAGTAGTCAACGGAGCCGAAATAGCAATCAGCCCCAGCATTTT. Translating it yields CASSQRSRNSNQPQHF.